The 32 T cell receptor beta chains presented below share a single source sample, sequenced in a study of blood T cell repertoires in COVID-19. Produced via immunoSEQ multiplex PCR; TCRdb's table is partial and in-frame only. The profile shows 100,000 to 120,000 clones, approximately 84% of them singletons. Sequencing was carried out using peripheral blood. The receptor set was obtained from a woman aged 40 to 50 with acute or convalescent COVID-19.

The J gene is TRBJ2-1, the V gene TRBV15, with 8 bases that match TRBD2. Unmatched junction bases numbered 6, after V lost 6 bases and J lost 2 bases. Germline V gene sequence: CDR1 LNHNV, CDR2 YYDKDF (reference sequence). The CDR3 sequence is 15 residues long. The CDR3 loop reads CATRPAGGAYNEQFF. In DNA, the CDR3 is TGTGCCACCAGGCCGGCGGGGGGTGCCTACAATGAGCAGTTCTTC.

This chain links TRBV10-1 with TRBJ1-1; D is unclear. Germline CDR1 reads WNHNN; CDR2 reads SYGVQD (reference sequence). The V and J ends lost 6 bases and 0 bases respectively, with 8 bases between them. The CDR3 is 13 amino acids. In nucleotides, the CDR3 is TGCGCCAGCAGCCGAGACTTGAACACTGAAGCTTTCTTT. It translates to CASSRDLNTEAFF.

This chain connects TRBV11-3 to TRBJ2-5; 8 bases fit TRBD2. CDR3 size: 15 residues. Germline CDR1 SGHNT, CDR2 YENEEA. The ends lost 5 bases at V and 5 bases at J; junction bases unmatched: 10. The CDR3 is CASSPGGGLTETQYF. The CDR3 DNA follows: TGTGCCAGCAGCCCCGGCGGGGGGCTGACGGAGACCCAGTACTTC.

This chain links TRBV6-6 with TRBJ1-3; the D is unclear. The germline V gene has CDR1 MNHNY and CDR2 SVGAGI (reference sequence). The V end was cut by 0 bases, the J end by 8 bases, with 5 bases between. The CDR3 runs 12 residues. CDR3 sequence reads: CASSYSRDTIYF. The CDR3 bases are TGTGCCAGCAGTTACTCGCGGGACACCATATATTTT.

The V call is TRBV10-1, the J call TRBJ2-7, with 9 bases identical to TRBD1. V lost 2 bases, J lost 3 bases, and 5 bases stayed unmatched. Germline values: CDR1 WNHNN, CDR2 SYGVQD (reference sequence). CDR3 length: 15 amino acids. CDR3 in amino acids: CASSEAGTGSYEQYF. In DNA, the CDR3 is TGCGCCAGCAGTGAGGCCGGGACAGGGAGCTACGAGCAGTACTTC.

This chain links TRBV5-1 with TRBJ1-4, with TRBD1 matching over 10 bases. The CDR3 is made up of 16 amino acids. Germline V lookup: CDR1 SGHRS, CDR2 YFSETQ. Trimming took 3 bases from V and 6 from J; bases not matched to a gene: 8. The chain's CDR3 is CASSSGQGNRYEKLFF. CDR3 nucleotide sequence: TGCGCCAGCAGCTCGGGACAGGGGAACCGGTATGAAAAACTGTTTTTT.

V gene TRBV12-5 combines with J gene TRBJ2-3; 8 bases are a match to TRBD1. The V gene's germline CDR1 is LGHNT and CDR2 FRNRAP. The CDR3 has 15 residues. V shed 3 bases and J 3 bases; nucleotides not matched to a gene: 5. CDR3 in DNA: TGTGCTAGTGGTTTATACAGGGGGGCAACAGATACGCAGTATTTT. Translation: CASGLYRGATDTQYF. Variable domain in full (rest from reference TRBV12-5 and TRBJ2-3): DARVTQTPRHKVTEMGQEVTMRCQPILGHNTVFWYRQTMMQGLELLAYFRNRAPLDDSGMPKDRFSAEMPDATLATLKIQPSEPRDSAVYFCASGLYRGATDTQYFGPGTRLTVL.

There are many counts of this clone. The CDR3 sequence: CATSRGGQGDEQYF. The CDR3 DNA sequence: TGTGCCACCAGCAGGGGTGGGCAGGGGGACGAGCAGTACTTC. The chain employs TRBV15 and TRBJ2-7, with TRBD1 identical over 7 bases. CDR3 length: 14 residues. Trimming at V came to 3 bases and at J to 5 bases, leaving 7 bases not matched to a gene. Germline V gene lookup returns CDR1 LNHNV and CDR2 YYDKDF (reference sequence).

For the CDR3, the DNA is TGTGCCAGTAGTGACCGGGGTACCTACGAGCAGTACTTC. Protein sequence: CASSDRGTYEQYF. The genes are TRBV19 and TRBJ2-7, with D possibly matching TRBD2 (5 bases). Trimming stripped 5 bases from V and 2 bases from J, with 10 bases between. Germline V gene lookup returns CDR1 LNHDA and CDR2 SQIVND (reference sequence). This CDR3 comprises 13 residues.

This clone was recorded only once. The chain recombines TRBV6-5 with TRBJ1-5; D is unresolved. Germline V gene data show CDR1 as MNHEY and CDR2 as SVGAGI. The CDR3 length is 13 residues. V shed 0 bases and J shed 6 bases, with 6 bases lying between them. The CDR3 DNA reads as TGTGCCAGCAGTTACTCGACGGGTCAGCCCCAGCATTTT. Its translation is CASSYSTGQPQHF.

This chain joins TRBV19 and TRBJ2-7; TRBD1 agrees at 9 bases. CDR1 is LNHDA and CDR2 is SQIVND in the germline V gene (reference sequence). With V trimmed by 4 bases and J by 2 bases, 6 bases remained unmatched. This CDR3 has 15 residues. The CDR3 DNA follows: TGTGCCAGTAGTACTCGGGGACAGGGTACCTACGAGCAGTACTTC. It specifies CASSTRGQGTYEQYF.

The J gene is TRBJ1-1, the V gene TRBV18, with D possibly TRBD1 on 5 matching bases. Trimming took off 4 bases at V and 5 bases at J, with 14 bases between the two ends. Germline V gene data show CDR1 as KGHSH and CDR2 as LQKENI. The CDR3 has 14 amino acids. CDR3 amino acids: CASSLTLGETEAFF. CDR3 nucleotide sequence: TGTGCCAGCTCACTGACGCTAGGGGAAACTGAAGCTTTCTTT. Full variable domain (missing parts from reference TRBV18 and TRBJ1-1): NAGVMQNPRHLVRRRGQEARLRCSPMKGHSHVYWYRQLPEEGLKFMVYLQKENIIDESGMPKERFSAEFPKEGPSILRIQQVVRGDSAAYFCASSLTLGETEAFFGQGTRLTVV.

This rearrangement joins TRBV19 to TRBJ1-2; perhaps TRBD1 as D (5 bases). V gave up 0 bases and J gave up 6 bases, with 14 bases separating them. CDR1 and CDR2 (germline): LNHDA, SQIVND (reference sequence). The CDR3 spans 15 residues. The CDR3 region is CASSIDPAGMDGYTF. CDR3 bases: TGTGCCAGTAGTATAGATCCCGCAGGGATGGATGGCTACACCTTC.

The chain uses TRBV6-5 and TRBJ1-3; tentative D call: TRBD1 (5 bases). CDR1 and CDR2 (germline): MNHEY, SVGAGI. The CDR3 sequence is 12 residues long. V lost 6 bases and J 8 bases, leaving 11 bases between the germline ends. The CDR3 reads CASRGPGDTIYF. The CDR3, as DNA: TGTGCCAGCAGGGGCCCGGGGGACACCATATATTTT.

The chain is built from TRBV5-4 and TRBJ1-2; TRBD1 is a possible D gene (5 bases). CDR3 length: 13 amino acids. Germline-derived CDR1 and CDR2 are SGHNT and YYREEE (reference sequence). Trimming stripped 0 bases from V and 8 bases from J, with 11 bases between. CDR3 sequence: CASSLVGTDGYTF. In DNA, the CDR3 is TGTGCCAGCAGCTTGGTCGGGACTGACGGCTACACCTTC.

The chain has TRBV19 and TRBJ1-4; perhaps TRBD1 as D (6 bases). Germline values: CDR1 LNHDA, CDR2 SQIVND (reference sequence). V was pared by 6 bases and J by 5 bases, with 16 bases between. The CDR3 spans 15 residues. CDR3 sequence: CASRTNRQGNEKLFF. The CDR3 DNA reads as TGTGCCAGTAGGACCAACCGCCAGGGGAATGAAAAACTGTTTTTT.

The CDR3 nucleotides are TGTGCCTGGAGTGTTTTTATCGGGAGCGTGTCAGAGACCCAGTACTTC. Amino acid sequence: CAWSVFIGSVSETQYF. This sequence joins TRBV30 and TRBJ2-5; possible D gene TRBD2, 6 bases. The V gene lost 0 bases and the J gene lost 4 bases, with 18 bases spanning the gap. Looked up from germline, CDR1 is GTSNPN and CDR2 is SVGIG (reference sequence). The CDR3 runs 16 residues.

This CDR3 reads CASSLLGGKYGYTF. The CDR3 nucleotides read TGTGCCAGCAGCTTATTAGGGGGTAAATATGGCTACACCTTC. V gene TRBV7-2 combines with J gene TRBJ1-2; a weak D match, TRBD1 (6 bases). The ends were cut back, 2 bases at V and 5 bases at J, with 12 bases in the middle. The CDR3 consists of 14 residues. CDR1 and CDR2 (germline): SGHTA, FQGNSA.

This chain connects TRBV6-6 to TRBJ2-3; D might be TRBD2 (6 bases). This CDR3 has 13 amino acids. Germline V gene lookup returns CDR1 MNHNY and CDR2 SVGAGI (reference sequence). V dropped 8 bases and J dropped 4 bases, with 13 bases sitting between them. The CDR3 region is CASVGERADTQYF. DNA of the CDR3: TGTGCCAGCGTCGGGGAGCGGGCAGATACGCAGTATTTT.

The chain recombines TRBV5-1 with TRBJ1-4, with a possible D match to TRBD1 (6 bases). CDR3 length: 13 amino acids. Germline V gene sequence: CDR1 SGHRS, CDR2 YFSETQ. Trimming left V 3 bases short and J 8 bases short, with 11 bases between. The CDR3 spells CASSSGDNEKLFF. Written as DNA, the CDR3 is TGCGCCAGCAGCTCCGGGGACAACGAAAAACTGTTTTTT.

V is TRBV3-1 (or the pseudogene TRBV3-2) and J is TRBJ2-6; 7 bases map to TRBD1. The CDR3 has 15 residues. In germline, CDR1 is LGHDT, CDR2 YNNKEL (reference sequence). After removal of 4 bases from V and 2 bases from J, the junction contained 2 bases not matched to a gene. CDR3 sequence reads: CASSPDRAGANVLTF. The CDR3 nucleotides are TGTGCCAGCAGCCCAGACAGGGCTGGGGCCAACGTCCTGACTTTC.

This chain uses TRBV15 with TRBJ1-4, with TRBD1 matching 7 bases. Germline V gene data show CDR1 as LNHNV and CDR2 as YYDKDF (reference sequence). The CDR3 spans 15 residues. The V gene end was trimmed by 0 bases and the J gene end by 8 bases; junction bases not matched to a gene: 6. The CDR3 is CATSRETDRPEKLFF. CDR3 sequence (DNA): TGTGCCACCAGCAGAGAAACGGACAGGCCCGAAAAACTGTTTTTT.

The chain recombines TRBV4-3 with TRBJ2-2; TRBD2 is a possible D gene (5 bases). The CDR3 loop spans 15 amino acids. Germline-derived CDR1 and CDR2 are LGHNA and YSLEER. V was trimmed by 2 bases and J by 5 bases, leaving 12 bases between them. In nucleotides, the CDR3 is TGCGCCAGCAGCCAATTTTTCCGAGGGACCGGGGAGCTGTTTTTT. Translating gives CASSQFFRGTGELFF.

J is TRBJ1-2 and V is TRBV27; 9 bases agree with TRBD1. The trim removed 2 bases at V and 6 bases at J, leaving 10 bases unmatched. CDR3 size: 16 residues. Germline V gene lookup returns CDR1 MNHEY and CDR2 SMNVEV (reference sequence). CDR3 protein: CASSLGQYRGRDGYTF. In DNA, the CDR3 is TGTGCCAGCAGTTTAGGCCAATACAGGGGGCGGGATGGCTACACCTTC.

This chain joins TRBV6-5 and TRBJ1-2, with TRBD1 identical over 10 bases. There are 15 residues in the CDR3. The junction had 12 bases not matched to a gene; V was cut back by 6 bases and J by 8 bases. Per germline, CDR1 MNHEY and CDR2 SVGAGI. This CDR3 reads CASRLPGQGTGGYTF. In DNA form, the CDR3 reads TGTGCCAGCAGATTGCCGGGACAGGGGACGGGAGGCTACACCTTC.

The rearrangement uses TRBV5-1 and TRBJ1-6, with 8 positions matching TRBD1. J gave up 14 bases and V 4 bases, and 8 bases lay outside the gene matches. Germline V CDR1 and CDR2: SGHRS, YFSETQ. CDR3 length: 13 amino acids. The CDR3 DNA is TGCGCCAGCAGCCCCTCGGACAGGGAGACCCTCCACTTT. Translation: CASSPSDRETLHF.

The chain employs TRBV6-6 and TRBJ2-7, with TRBD1 identical over 8 bases. Germline loops: CDR1 MNHNY, CDR2 SVGAGI (reference sequence). The CDR3 spans 14 residues. The V segment lost 6 bases and the J segment 7 bases; nucleotides outside the gene matches: 11. The CDR3 loop reads CASSQGQDFKEQYF. The CDR3 nucleotides are TGTGCCAGCAGCCAGGGACAGGACTTCAAAGAGCAGTACTTC.

V gene TRBV5-1 combines with J gene TRBJ2-1; D is unresolved. In germline, CDR1 is SGHRS, CDR2 YFSETQ. This CDR3 contains 13 residues. With 1 base removed from V and 5 bases from J, the gap between germline ends came to 7 bases. CDR3 coding DNA: TGCGCCAGCAGCTTGTATTACAACAATGAGCAGTTCTTC. This translates into CASSLYYNNEQFF.

This clone was seen a few times. The CDR3 region is CASSYRPSGGLFF. In nucleotides, the CDR3 is TGTGCCAGCAGTTACCGTCCCTCGGGGGGACTGTTTTTT. The V call is TRBV6-5, the J call TRBJ1-4; D may be TRBD1 (5 bases). CDR3 length equals 13 residues. The germline gives CDR1 MNHEY, CDR2 SVGAGI. The V end lost 2 bases, the J end lost 13 bases, and 14 bases lay between the germline ends.

The J gene is TRBJ1-6, the V gene TRBV18; no firm D call. The CDR3 is 14 amino acids. The germline V gene encodes CDR1 KGHSH and CDR2 LQKENI. V lost 3 bases, J lost 7 bases, and 10 bases lay in between. CDR3 nucleotides: TGTGCCAGCTCACCGGAGGCTGCCAATTCACCCCTCCACTTT. Protein sequence: CASSPEAANSPLHF.

This clone has only one observation. The J gene is TRBJ2-3, the V gene TRBV7-2, with TRBD2 matching over 9 bases. With V trimmed by 3 bases and J by 3 bases, 4 bases remained unmatched. Germline assignment: CDR1 SGHTA and CDR2 FQGNSA. This CDR3 contains 15 residues. The DNA of the CDR3 is TGTGCCAGCAGCTTCAGCGGGGGGATAACAGATACGCAGTATTTT. As protein: CASSFSGGITDTQYF.

The chain couples TRBV20-1 to TRBJ2-1; D unresolved. Germline CDR1 is DFQATT and CDR2 is SNEGSKA (reference sequence). Trimming stripped 6 bases from V and 2 bases from J, with 5 bases between. The CDR3 consists of 11 residues. The chain's CDR3 is CSAQTYNEQFF. The CDR3 region has the DNA TGCAGTGCCCAAACCTACAATGAGCAGTTCTTC.